The rows below give T cell receptor beta chains drawn from one sample of a study of shared clonotypes between healthy human individuals. The assay was immunoSEQ multiplex PCR, and TCRdb's table has in-frame clones only and misses some. The sample lists more than 2 million clones, 93% seen once, with more than 1.5% in the top ten. Sequencing was performed on naive CD8+ T cells from PBMCs. These receptors were obtained from a young man in good health. Some clones in this sample may be carry-over from other donors' samples. CDR3s include the opening cysteine and the closing phenylalanine or tryptophan. Fields, in order: D gene, V gene, J gene, clone size, CDR3 protein, CDR3 DNA. D genes are given only for firm matches. Some rows have no size entry. The others give once, few or many, or a class for an expanded clone.

D gene: NA
V gene: TRBV27
J gene: TRBJ2-5
clone size: NA
CDR3 protein: CASSPLGVSETQYF
CDR3 DNA: TGTGCCAGCAGTCCCCTAGGCGTTTCGGAGACCCAGTACTTC

D gene: TRBD2
V gene: TRBV7-6
J gene: TRBJ2-7
clone size: NA
CDR3 protein: CASSSASGSYEQYF
CDR3 DNA: TGTGCCAGCAGCTCCGCTAGCGGCTCCTACGAGCAGTACTTC

D gene: NA
V gene: TRBV2
J gene: TRBJ1-1
clone size: NA
CDR3 protein: CASEQIEAFF
CDR3 DNA: TGTGCCAGCGAACAGATTGAAGCTTTCTTT

D gene: NA
V gene: TRBV19
J gene: TRBJ2-7
clone size: NA
CDR3 protein: CASSRGQGYEQYF
CDR3 DNA: TGTGCCAGTAGTAGGGGCCAGGGCTACGAGCAGTACTTC

D gene: NA
V gene: TRBV7-3
J gene: TRBJ2-5
clone size: once
CDR3 protein: CASSPDGETQYF
CDR3 DNA: TGTGCCAGCAGCCCCGACGGCGAGACCCAGTACTTC

D gene: NA
V gene: TRBV28
J gene: TRBJ2-7
clone size: NA
CDR3 protein: CASTDWYEQYF
CDR3 DNA: TGTGCCAGCACCGATTGGTACGAGCAGTACTTC

D gene: TRBD1
V gene: TRBV19
J gene: TRBJ2-7
clone size: NA
CDR3 protein: CASSLGQGLAYEQYF
CDR3 DNA: TGTGCCAGTAGTTTGGGACAGGGGCTTGCCTACGAGCAGTACTTC

D gene: TRBD1
V gene: TRBV27
J gene: TRBJ1-5
clone size: NA
CDR3 protein: CASSFTGGDQPQHF
CDR3 DNA: TGTGCCAGCAGTTTTACAGGGGGGGATCAGCCCCAGCATTTT

D gene: TRBD1
V gene: TRBV15
J gene: TRBJ2-1
clone size: NA
CDR3 protein: CATGDSRNEQFF
CDR3 DNA: TGTGCCACTGGGGACAGTCGCAATGAGCAGTTCTTC

D gene: NA
V gene: TRBV4-3
J gene: TRBJ1-1
clone size: NA
CDR3 protein: CASSQDWRDDTEAFF
CDR3 DNA: TGCGCCAGCAGCCAAGATTGGAGGGACGACACTGAAGCTTTCTTT

D gene: NA
V gene: TRBV7-2
J gene: TRBJ1-1
clone size: few
CDR3 protein: CASSFGLWEAFF
CDR3 DNA: TGTGCCAGCAGCTTCGGACTCTGGGAAGCTTTCTTT

D gene: NA
V gene: TRBV2
J gene: TRBJ2-3
clone size: once
CDR3 protein: CASSDAELVISITDTQYF
CDR3 DNA: TGTGCCAGCAGCGACGCCGAACTAGTCATCTCGATCACAGATACGCAGTATTTT

D gene: TRBD2
V gene: TRBV27
J gene: TRBJ2-1
clone size: once
CDR3 protein: CASSPRPSGNNEQFF
CDR3 DNA: TGTGCCAGCAGCCCTCGGCCTAGCGGGAACAATGAGCAGTTCTTC

D gene: NA
V gene: TRBV6-5
J gene: TRBJ2-2
clone size: NA
CDR3 protein: CASSYSFRGNTGELFF
CDR3 DNA: TGTGCCAGCAGTTACTCCTTCCGGGGGAACACCGGGGAGCTGTTTTTT

D gene: NA
V gene: TRBV7-2
J gene: TRBJ2-3
clone size: NA
CDR3 protein: CASSPIRGKDTQYF
CDR3 DNA: TGTGCCAGCAGCCCGATTAGGGGGAAAGATACGCAGTATTTT

D gene: TRBD1
V gene: TRBV7-9
J gene: TRBJ1-2
clone size: NA
CDR3 protein: CASSFTGTGRYGYTF
CDR3 DNA: TGTGCCAGCAGCTTTACCGGGACAGGCCGCTATGGCTACACCTTC

D gene: NA
V gene: TRBV7-2
J gene: TRBJ2-2
clone size: NA
CDR3 protein: CASSHAASSLISGELFF
CDR3 DNA: TGTGCCAGCAGCCACGCGGCTAGCAGCCTCATTTCCGGGGAGCTGTTTTTT

D gene: TRBD2
V gene: TRBV9
J gene: TRBJ2-3
clone size: NA
CDR3 protein: CASSAPGEGTQYF
CDR3 DNA: TGTGCCAGCAGCGCCCCCGGGGAGGGTACGCAGTATTTT

D gene: NA
V gene: TRBV28
J gene: TRBJ1-2
clone size: few
CDR3 protein: CASISPDVSYGYTF
CDR3 DNA: TGTGCCAGCATTAGTCCCGATGTCTCCTATGGCTACACCTTC

D gene: TRBD1
V gene: TRBV7-3
J gene: TRBJ2-1
clone size: NA
CDR3 protein: CASSTTGGSYNEQFF
CDR3 DNA: TGTGCCAGCAGCACGACAGGGGGGTCCTACAATGAGCAGTTCTTC

D gene: TRBD2
V gene: TRBV5-4
J gene: TRBJ2-1
clone size: NA
CDR3 protein: CASSLAIGASGKNNEQFF
CDR3 DNA: TGTGCCAGCAGCTTGGCCATCGGCGCTAGCGGGAAGAACAATGAGCAGTTCTTC

D gene: TRBD2
V gene: TRBV30
J gene: TRBJ2-3
clone size: NA
CDR3 protein: CAWALRLRSGKSTDTQYF
CDR3 DNA: TGTGCCTGGGCTCTCCGGCTCAGGAGCGGGAAGAGCACAGATACGCAGTATTTT

D gene: NA
V gene: TRBV6-5
J gene: TRBJ2-5
clone size: NA
CDR3 protein: CASSPFMGAWETQYF
CDR3 DNA: TGTGCCAGCAGTCCGTTCATGGGGGCTTGGGAGACCCAGTACTTC

D gene: NA
V gene: TRBV7-9
J gene: TRBJ1-2
clone size: NA
CDR3 protein: CASSLDPFGYTF
CDR3 DNA: TGTGCCAGCAGCTTGGACCCATTTGGCTACACCTTC

D gene: NA
V gene: TRBV7-9
J gene: TRBJ2-5
clone size: NA
CDR3 protein: CASSLGGGLPTQYF
CDR3 DNA: TGTGCCAGCAGCTTAGGGGGCGGCCTCCCGACCCAGTACTTC

D gene: NA
V gene: TRBV7-9
J gene: TRBJ2-1
clone size: once
CDR3 protein: CASSTLGGASSYNEQFF
CDR3 DNA: TGTGCCAGCAGCACTTTGGGGGGAGCGTCCTCCTACAATGAGCAGTTCTTC

D gene: TRBD2
V gene: TRBV29-1
J gene: TRBJ2-3
clone size: NA
CDR3 protein: CSARVAGVVTDTQYF
CDR3 DNA: TGCAGCGCCCGAGTGGCGGGAGTGGTCACAGATACGCAGTATTTT

D gene: NA
V gene: TRBV7-9
J gene: TRBJ1-2
clone size: NA
CDR3 protein: CASSSLSRGGYTF
CDR3 DNA: TGTGCCAGCAGCTCATTATCCCGAGGAGGCTACACCTTC

D gene: NA
V gene: TRBV4-2
J gene: TRBJ2-3
clone size: NA
CDR3 protein: CASSQNPTSGGSTDTQYF
CDR3 DNA: TGTGCCAGCAGCCAAAACCCCACCTCCGGGGGAAGCACAGATACGCAGTATTTT

D gene: NA
V gene: TRBV29-1
J gene: TRBJ2-3
clone size: NA
CDR3 protein: CSVLELRGGTDTQYF
CDR3 DNA: TGCAGCGTACTGGAATTACGAGGGGGCACAGATACGCAGTATTTT

D gene: NA
V gene: TRBV27
J gene: TRBJ2-7
clone size: NA
CDR3 protein: CASSPRGPYEQYF
CDR3 DNA: TGTGCCAGCAGTCCCCGCGGACCCTACGAGCAGTACTTC

D gene: TRBD2
V gene: TRBV7-2
J gene: TRBJ2-7
clone size: NA
CDR3 protein: CASSFSGIPSYEQYF
CDR3 DNA: TGTGCCAGCAGCTTTAGCGGGATTCCCTCCTACGAGCAGTACTTC

D gene: TRBD1
V gene: TRBV28
J gene: TRBJ2-7
clone size: once
CDR3 protein: CASSDTGGSYEQYF
CDR3 DNA: TGTGCCAGCAGCGACACAGGGGGCTCCTACGAGCAGTACTTC

D gene: TRBD2
V gene: TRBV6-5
J gene: TRBJ2-2
clone size: NA
CDR3 protein: CASRLADTGELFF
CDR3 DNA: TGTGCCAGCAGACTAGCGGACACCGGGGAGCTGTTTTTT

D gene: TRBD1
V gene: TRBV6-6
J gene: TRBJ1-5
clone size: NA
CDR3 protein: CASSSGTGPNQPQHF
CDR3 DNA: TGTGCCAGCAGTTCCGGGACAGGCCCCAATCAGCCCCAGCATTTT

D gene: NA
V gene: TRBV9
J gene: TRBJ2-2
clone size: NA
CDR3 protein: CASSVGWGLANTGELFF
CDR3 DNA: TGTGCCAGCAGCGTAGGGTGGGGGCTCGCGAACACCGGGGAGCTGTTTTTT

D gene: NA
V gene: TRBV28
J gene: TRBJ1-5
clone size: few
CDR3 protein: CASSLGTFRSNQPQHF
CDR3 DNA: TGTGCCAGCAGTTTGGGTACATTTCGGAGCAATCAGCCCCAGCATTTT

D gene: NA
V gene: TRBV6-1
J gene: TRBJ2-7
clone size: NA
CDR3 protein: CASSEEDTSYEQYF
CDR3 DNA: TGTGCCAGCAGTGAAGAGGACACCTCCTACGAGCAGTACTTC

D gene: NA
V gene: TRBV30
J gene: TRBJ2-7
clone size: NA
CDR3 protein: CAWAYAGYEQYF
CDR3 DNA: TGTGCCTGGGCCTATGCCGGATACGAGCAGTACTTC

D gene: NA
V gene: TRBV6-5
J gene: TRBJ2-2
clone size: NA
CDR3 protein: CASSLGSFTGELFF
CDR3 DNA: TGTGCCAGCAGTCTTGGTAGTTTCACCGGGGAGCTGTTTTTT

D gene: NA
V gene: TRBV7-9
J gene: TRBJ1-5
clone size: NA
CDR3 protein: CASSFLGNSNQPQHF
CDR3 DNA: TGTGCCAGCAGCTTTCTCGGAAATAGCAATCAGCCCCAGCATTTT

D gene: NA
V gene: TRBV27
J gene: TRBJ1-1
clone size: NA
CDR3 protein: CASSLLGQNTEAFF
CDR3 DNA: TGTGCCAGCAGTTTATTAGGTCAGAACACTGAAGCTTTCTTT

D gene: NA
V gene: TRBV9
J gene: TRBJ2-6
clone size: once
CDR3 protein: CASSVARDSGANVLTF
CDR3 DNA: TGTGCCAGCAGCGTAGCCAGGGACTCTGGGGCCAACGTCCTGACTTTC

D gene: NA
V gene: TRBV15
J gene: TRBJ2-1
clone size: NA
CDR3 protein: CATSSRDSFEQFF
CDR3 DNA: TGTGCCACCAGCAGCCGGGACTCCTTCGAGCAGTTCTTC

D gene: NA
V gene: TRBV27
J gene: TRBJ2-6
clone size: NA
CDR3 protein: CASSLIGPRANVLTF
CDR3 DNA: TGTGCCAGCAGTTTAATAGGGCCAAGGGCCAACGTCCTGACTTTC

D gene: NA
V gene: TRBV5-1
J gene: TRBJ2-1
clone size: NA
CDR3 protein: CASSLDGSYNEQFF
CDR3 DNA: TGCGCCAGCAGCTTGGACGGCAGCTACAATGAGCAGTTCTTC